A selection of T cell receptor beta chains follows, all from one sample in a study of Graves' ophthalmopathy and Graves' hyperthyroidism. Via MiXCR, TCRdb re-called the multiplex PCR reads, giving one row per CDR3 protein. The table lists some 400,000 distinct CDR3 sequences, around 18% of them singletons. Sequencing was carried out using peripheral blood. These receptors originate from a woman in her late teens or twenties with Graves' ophthalmopathy. CDR3s include the opening cysteine and the closing phenylalanine or tryptophan. The order of the fields is V gene, D gene, J gene, clone size, CDR3 protein, CDR3 DNA. A D gene is named only where the DNA matches it firmly. Clone size is not always given. Where it is, it says once, few, many or a class for expanded clones.

>TRBV2|TRBD1|TRBJ2-5|many
CASSHKGGLGETQYF
TGTGCCAGCAGCCATAAAGGGGGCTTGGGGGAGACCCAGTACTTC
>TRBV20-1|TRBD2|TRBJ2-5|few
CSARPWEGEVETQYF
TGCAGTGCTAGACCCTGGGAGGGAGAAGTGGAGACCCAGTACTTC
>TRBV2|NA|TRBJ2-2|few
CASSLPTGRGGELFF
TGTGCCAGCAGCCTTCCCACAGGGAGGGGCGGGGAGCTGTTTTTT
>TRBV6-2/TRBV6-3|NA|TRBJ2-7|NA
CASSYAGRAYEQYF
TGTGCCAGCAGTTACGCCGGGCGGGCCTACGAGCAGTACTTC
>TRBV6-2/TRBV6-3|NA|TRBJ2-5|NA
CASSYPAQETQYF
TGTGCCAGCAGTTACCCCGCCCAAGAGACCCAGTACTTC
>TRBV4-3|NA|TRBJ1-1|many
CASSQDVTYTEAFF
TGCGCCAGCAGCCAAGATGTGACCTACACTGAAGCTTTCTTT
>TRBV14|NA|TRBJ1-2|many
CASSQVGGGYTF
TGTGCCAGCAGCCAAGTGGGAGGAGGCTACACCTTC
>TRBV7-8|NA|TRBJ2-2|many
CASSLNRGGRELFF
TGTGCCAGCAGCTTAAATAGGGGGGGCCGGGAGCTGTTTTTT
>TRBV18|NA|TRBJ2-5|many
CASSIISGQETQYF
TGTGCCAGCTCAATAATAAGCGGCCAAGAGACCCAGTACTTC
>TRBV5-5|TRBD2|TRBJ2-7|many
CASSLGGGSYVEQYF
TGTGCCAGCAGCTTGGGAGGCGGGAGTTACGTCGAGCAGTACTTC
>TRBV30|NA|TRBJ2-2|many
CASRGTGELFF
TGTGCCTCTCGGGGCACCGGGGAGCTGTTTTTT
>TRBV19|NA|TRBJ1-1|many
CASRRTLNTEAFF
TGTGCCAGCCGCAGGACACTCAACACTGAAGCTTTCTTT
>TRBV6-2/TRBV6-3|NA|TRBJ2-7|many
CATALISYEQYF
TGTGCCACGGCTCTGATATCCTACGAGCAGTACTTC
>TRBV11-2|NA|TRBJ1-1|many
CASSAWETEAFF
TGTGCCAGCAGCGCCTGGGAGACTGAAGCTTTCTTT
>TRBV12-3/TRBV12-4|TRBD1|TRBJ1-2|many
CASILQGMGQDYGYTF
TGTGCCAGCATCCTTCAGGGAATGGGACAGGACTATGGCTACACCTTC
>TRBV20-1|NA|TRBJ1-1|many
CSATDFGGEIEAFF
TGCAGTGCTACGGATTTCGGGGGGGAAATTGAAGCTTTCTTT